This TCR beta chain was sequenced for a study of control samples from healthy donors and cancer patients. Of note for this clone: A much larger clone sits a single nucleotide away, making a read error possible.

Assay: immunoSEQ multiplex PCR; the TCRdb copy retains only in-frame clones and omits some. The repertoire holds roughly 400,000 clones, around 90% seen once, with 5% to 8% in the top ten. Trimming took 0 bases from V and 3 from J, leaving 7 bases between them. The CDR3 has 13 amino acids. Germline-derived CDR1 and CDR2 are SGHKS and YYEKEE (reference sequence). The TCR comes from a man aged 35-49 years with head and neck cancer. The chain couples TRBV5-5 to TRBJ2-7, with D hard to call. Sequencing was done on a sample of PBMCs. CDR3 in DNA: TGTGCCAGCAGCTTGGGACACGGCTACGAGCAGTACTTC. The encoded protein is CASSLGHGYEQYF.